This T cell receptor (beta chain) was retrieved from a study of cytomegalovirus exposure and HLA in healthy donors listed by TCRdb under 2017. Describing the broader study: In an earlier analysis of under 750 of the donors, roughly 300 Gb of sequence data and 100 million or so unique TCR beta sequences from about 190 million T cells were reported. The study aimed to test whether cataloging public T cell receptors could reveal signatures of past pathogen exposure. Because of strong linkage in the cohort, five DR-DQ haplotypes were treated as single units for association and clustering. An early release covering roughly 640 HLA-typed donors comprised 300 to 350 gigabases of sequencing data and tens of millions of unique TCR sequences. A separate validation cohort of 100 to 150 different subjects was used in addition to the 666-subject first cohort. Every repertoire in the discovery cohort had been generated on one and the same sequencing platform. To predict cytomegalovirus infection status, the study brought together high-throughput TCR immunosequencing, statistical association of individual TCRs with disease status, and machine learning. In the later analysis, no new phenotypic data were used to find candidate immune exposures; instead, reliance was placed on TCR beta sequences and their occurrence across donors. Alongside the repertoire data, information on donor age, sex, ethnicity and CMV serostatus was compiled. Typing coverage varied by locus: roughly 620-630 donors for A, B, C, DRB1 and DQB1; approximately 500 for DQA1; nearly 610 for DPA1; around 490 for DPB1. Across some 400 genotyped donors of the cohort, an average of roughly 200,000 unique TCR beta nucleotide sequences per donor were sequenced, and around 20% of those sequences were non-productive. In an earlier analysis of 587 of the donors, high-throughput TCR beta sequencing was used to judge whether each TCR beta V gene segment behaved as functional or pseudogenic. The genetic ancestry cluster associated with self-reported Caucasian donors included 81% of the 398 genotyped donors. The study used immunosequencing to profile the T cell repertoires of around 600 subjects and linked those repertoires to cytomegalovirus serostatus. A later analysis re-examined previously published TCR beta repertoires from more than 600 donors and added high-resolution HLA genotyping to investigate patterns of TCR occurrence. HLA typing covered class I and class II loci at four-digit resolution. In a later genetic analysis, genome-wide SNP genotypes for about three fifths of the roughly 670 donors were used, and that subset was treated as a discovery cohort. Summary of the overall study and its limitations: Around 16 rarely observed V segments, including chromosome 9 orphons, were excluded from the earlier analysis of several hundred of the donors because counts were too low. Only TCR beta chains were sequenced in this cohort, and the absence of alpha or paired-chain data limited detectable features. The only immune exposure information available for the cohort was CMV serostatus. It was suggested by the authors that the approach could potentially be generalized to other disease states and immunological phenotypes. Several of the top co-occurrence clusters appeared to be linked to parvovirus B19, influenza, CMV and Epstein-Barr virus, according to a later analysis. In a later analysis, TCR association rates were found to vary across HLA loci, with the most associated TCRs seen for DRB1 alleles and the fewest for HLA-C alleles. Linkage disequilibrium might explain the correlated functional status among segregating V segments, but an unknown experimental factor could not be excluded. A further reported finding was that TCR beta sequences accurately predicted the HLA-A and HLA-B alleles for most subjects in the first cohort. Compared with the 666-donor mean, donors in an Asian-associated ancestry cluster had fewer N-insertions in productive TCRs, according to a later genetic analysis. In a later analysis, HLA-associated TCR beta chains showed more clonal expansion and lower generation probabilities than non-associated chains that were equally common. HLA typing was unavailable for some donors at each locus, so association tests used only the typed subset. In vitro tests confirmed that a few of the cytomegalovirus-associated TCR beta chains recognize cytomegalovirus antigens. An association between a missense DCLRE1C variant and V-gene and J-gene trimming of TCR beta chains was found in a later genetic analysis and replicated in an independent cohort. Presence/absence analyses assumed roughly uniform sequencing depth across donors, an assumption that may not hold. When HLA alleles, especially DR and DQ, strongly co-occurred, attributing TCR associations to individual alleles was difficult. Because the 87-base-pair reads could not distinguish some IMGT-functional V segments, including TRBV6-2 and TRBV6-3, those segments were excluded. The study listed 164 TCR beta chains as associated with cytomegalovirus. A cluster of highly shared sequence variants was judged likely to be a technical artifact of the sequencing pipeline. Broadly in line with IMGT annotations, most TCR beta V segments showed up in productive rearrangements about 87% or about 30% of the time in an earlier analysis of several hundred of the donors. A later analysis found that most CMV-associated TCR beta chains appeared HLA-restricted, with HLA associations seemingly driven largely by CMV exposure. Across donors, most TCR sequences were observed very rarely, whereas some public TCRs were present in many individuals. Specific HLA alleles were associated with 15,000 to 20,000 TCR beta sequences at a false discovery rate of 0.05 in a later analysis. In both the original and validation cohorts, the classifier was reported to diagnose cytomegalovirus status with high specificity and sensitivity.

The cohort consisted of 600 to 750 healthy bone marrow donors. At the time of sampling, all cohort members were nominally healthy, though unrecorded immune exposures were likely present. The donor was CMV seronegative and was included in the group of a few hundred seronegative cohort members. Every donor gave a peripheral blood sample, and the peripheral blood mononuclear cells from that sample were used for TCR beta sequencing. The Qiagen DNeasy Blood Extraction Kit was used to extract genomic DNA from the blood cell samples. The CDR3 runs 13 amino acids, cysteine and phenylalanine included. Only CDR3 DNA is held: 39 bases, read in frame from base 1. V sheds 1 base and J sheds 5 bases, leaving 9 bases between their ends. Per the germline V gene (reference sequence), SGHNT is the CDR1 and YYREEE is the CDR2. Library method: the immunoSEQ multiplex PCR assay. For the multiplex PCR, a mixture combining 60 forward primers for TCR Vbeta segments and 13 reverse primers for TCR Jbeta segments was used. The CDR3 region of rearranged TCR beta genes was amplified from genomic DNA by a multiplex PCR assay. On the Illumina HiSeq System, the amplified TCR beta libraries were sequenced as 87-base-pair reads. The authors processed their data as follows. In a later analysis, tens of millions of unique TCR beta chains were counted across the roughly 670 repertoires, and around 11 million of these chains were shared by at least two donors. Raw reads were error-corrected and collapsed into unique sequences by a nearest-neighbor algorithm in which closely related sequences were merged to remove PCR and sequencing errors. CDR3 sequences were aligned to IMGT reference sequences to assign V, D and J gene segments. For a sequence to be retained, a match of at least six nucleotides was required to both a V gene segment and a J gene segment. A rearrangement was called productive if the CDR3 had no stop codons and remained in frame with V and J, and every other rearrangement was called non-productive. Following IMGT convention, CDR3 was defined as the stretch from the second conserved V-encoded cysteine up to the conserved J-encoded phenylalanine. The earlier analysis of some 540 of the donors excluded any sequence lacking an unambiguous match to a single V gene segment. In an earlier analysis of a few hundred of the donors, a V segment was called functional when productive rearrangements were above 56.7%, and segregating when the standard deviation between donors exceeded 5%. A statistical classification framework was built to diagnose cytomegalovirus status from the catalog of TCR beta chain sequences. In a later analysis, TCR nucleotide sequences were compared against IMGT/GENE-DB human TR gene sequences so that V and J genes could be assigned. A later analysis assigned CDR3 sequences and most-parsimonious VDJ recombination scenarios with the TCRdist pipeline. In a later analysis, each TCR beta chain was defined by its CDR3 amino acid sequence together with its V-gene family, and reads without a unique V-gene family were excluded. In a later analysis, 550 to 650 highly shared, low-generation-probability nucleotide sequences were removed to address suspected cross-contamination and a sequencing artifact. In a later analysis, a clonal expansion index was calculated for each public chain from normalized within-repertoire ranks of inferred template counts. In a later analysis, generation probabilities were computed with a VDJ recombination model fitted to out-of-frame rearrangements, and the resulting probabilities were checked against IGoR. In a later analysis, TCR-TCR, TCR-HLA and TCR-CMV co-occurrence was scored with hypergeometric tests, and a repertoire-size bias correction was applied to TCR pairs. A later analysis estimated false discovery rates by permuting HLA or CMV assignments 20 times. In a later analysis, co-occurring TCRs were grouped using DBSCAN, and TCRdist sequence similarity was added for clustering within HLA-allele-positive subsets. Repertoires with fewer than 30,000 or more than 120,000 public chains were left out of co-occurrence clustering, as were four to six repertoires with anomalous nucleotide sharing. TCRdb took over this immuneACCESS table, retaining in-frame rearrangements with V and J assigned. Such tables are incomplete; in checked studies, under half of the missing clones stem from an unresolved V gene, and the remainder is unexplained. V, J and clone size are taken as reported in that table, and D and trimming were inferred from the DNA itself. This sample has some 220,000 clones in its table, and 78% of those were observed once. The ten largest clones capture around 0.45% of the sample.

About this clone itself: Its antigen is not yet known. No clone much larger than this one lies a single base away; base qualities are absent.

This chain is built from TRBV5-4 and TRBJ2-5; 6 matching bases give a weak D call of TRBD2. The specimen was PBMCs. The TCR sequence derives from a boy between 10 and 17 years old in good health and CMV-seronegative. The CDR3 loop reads CASSLNGGETQYF. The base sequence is TGTGCCAGCAGCTTGAACGGAGGGGAGACCCAGTACTTC. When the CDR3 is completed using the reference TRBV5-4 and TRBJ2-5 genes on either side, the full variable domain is ETGVTQSPTHLIKTRGQQVTLRCSSQSGHNTVSWYQQALGQGPQFIFQYYREEENGRGNFPPRFSGLQFPNYSSELNVNALELDDSALYLCASSLNGGETQYFGPGTRLLVL.